The 19 T cell receptor beta chains given below trace back to one sample, sequenced in a study of control samples from healthy donors and cancer patients. This table comes from immunoSEQ multiplex PCR, and its TCRdb copy is limited to in-frame clones, with some not included. This sample has 130,000 or so clones; around nine tenths occur once, and the top ten carry about 12%. What was sequenced was blood. All receptors come from a man younger than 45 in good health.

This clone was recorded only once. The chain combines TRBV14 with TRBJ1-1; TRBD1 matches at 7 bases. V lost 5 bases, J lost 11 bases, and 8 bases stayed unmatched. The CDR3 covers 12 residues. From germline, CDR1 is SGHDN and CDR2 FVKESK. CDR3 sequence reads: CASSYWTGAAFF. The CDR3 DNA reads TGTGCCAGCAGCTACTGGACAGGAGCCGCTTTCTTT.

J is TRBJ1-5 and V is TRBV28; the D gene is possibly TRBD1 (5 bases). The CDR3 totals 14 residues. Germline V CDR1 and CDR2: MDHEN, SYDVKM. V dropped 2 bases and J dropped 3 bases, with 8 bases sitting between them. The CDR3 is CASSLQGFNQPQHF. CDR3 sequence (DNA): TGTGCCAGCAGTTTACAGGGTTTCAATCAGCCCCAGCATTTT. Full variable domain (rest looked up from reference TRBV28 and TRBJ1-5): DVKVTQSSRYLVKRTGEKVFLECVQDMDHENMFWYRQDPGLGLRLIYFSYDVKMKEKGDIPEGYSVSREKKERFSLILESASTNQTSMYLCASSLQGFNQPQHFGDGTRLSIL.

The chain employs TRBV24-1 and TRBJ1-5; D gene unclear. Trimming took off 4 bases at V and 0 bases at J, with 15 bases between the two ends. The CDR3 covers 17 residues. Germline assignment: CDR1 KGHDR and CDR2 SFDVKD. The CDR3 protein is CATSEAGVLDSNQPQHF. CDR3 bases: TGTGCCACCAGTGAGGCCGGGGTCCTGGATAGCAATCAGCCCCAGCATTTT.

The chain recombines TRBV9 with TRBJ2-1; the match to TRBD2 covers 7 bases. With V trimmed by 0 bases and J by 8 bases, 5 bases remained unmatched. The CDR3 runs 14 residues. Germline V gene sequence: CDR1 SGDLS, CDR2 YYNGEE. DNA for the CDR3: TGTGCCAGCAGCGTAGACAGGACTAGTGATGAGCAGTTCTTC. Translation: CASSVDRTSDEQFF.

The chain is built from TRBV2 and TRBJ2-7; the D gene is possibly TRBD1 (6 bases). This CDR3 comprises 12 residues. CDR1 and CDR2 (germline): SNHLY, FYNNEI. Trimming took 4 bases from V and 6 from J, leaving 10 bases between them. Written as DNA, the CDR3 is TGTGCCAGCAGTGTGACAGGCTCCGAGCAGTACGTC. It encodes CASSVTGSEQYV.

Details on this clone: Other DNA sequences from this sample encode an identical CDR3 as well. The chain couples TRBV6-5 to TRBJ1-1; possibly TRBD1 for D (5 bases). This CDR3 has 14 residues. Germline CDR1 and CDR2: MNHEY and SVGAGI. V lost 2 bases, J lost 1 base, and 8 bases lay in between. The CDR3: CASSYTGANTEAFF. CDR3 DNA sequence: TGTGCCAGCAGTTACACTGGGGCGAACACTGAAGCTTTCTTT.

This clone has just one count. The rearrangement uses TRBV5-1 and TRBJ1-5; 8 positions agree with TRBD1. This CDR3 contains 15 residues. Germline loops: CDR1 SGHRS, CDR2 YFSETQ. Trimming removed 4 bases from V and 4 bases from J; junction bases left unmatched: 7. The CDR3 DNA reads TGCGCCAGCAGCACGACAGGGGCTGAGAATCAGCCCCAGCATTTT. Protein sequence: CASSTTGAENQPQHF. The full variable domain, completed using reference TRBV5-1 and TRBJ1-5, is KAGVTQTPRYLIKTRGQQVTLSCSPISGHRSVSWYQQTPGQGLQFLFEYFSETQRNKGNFPGRFSGRQFSNSRSEMNVSTLELGDSALYLCASSTTGAENQPQHFGDGTRLSIL.

The chain recombines TRBV4-1 with TRBJ1-5, with D possibly TRBD1 on 5 matching bases. The CDR3 sequence is 17 residues long. Trimming removed 0 bases at V and 6 bases at J, with 18 bases between. CDR1 is MGHRA, CDR2 YSYEKL, per germline. Here the CDR3 reads CASSQDRFGDGSQPQHF. CDR3 sequence (DNA): TGCGCCAGCAGCCAAGATAGGTTCGGGGACGGGAGTCAGCCCCAGCATTTT.

About this clone: Here the CDR3 omits its conserved ending phenylalanine or tryptophan, so a read error is the likely source. It is unclear where the CDR3 begins or ends on the DNA, so no DNA is shown, and the CDR3 is as TCRdb lists it. The chain joins TRBV29-1 to TRBJ2-7; the table's D call, TRBD1, was not checked against the DNA. Germline CDR1 and CDR2: SQVTM and ANQGSEA. The CDR3 adds up to 9 amino acids, both ends counted. This CDR3 reads CSVGSTGAL.

The genes are TRBV7-6 and TRBJ1-1; the D gene is possibly TRBD1 (5 bases). The CDR3 extends over 13 amino acids. V lost 8 bases and J 4 bases, leaving 14 bases between the germline ends. Looked up from germline, CDR1 is SGHVS and CDR2 is FNYEAQ. CDR3 region: CASSSSGTTEAFF. The CDR3 DNA reads as TGTGCCAGCTCCTCCTCAGGGACCACTGAAGCTTTCTTT.

J is TRBJ2-5 and V is TRBV11-2, with D perhaps TRBD2 (6 bases). Germline V gene data show CDR1 as SGHAT and CDR2 as FQNNGV. This CDR3 spans 13 amino acids. V lost 1 base to trimming and J lost 4 bases, with 7 bases between them. CDR3 DNA sequence: TGTGCCAGCAGCTTAGGGGGGGTAGAGACCCAGTACTTC. Protein: CASSLGGVETQYF.

V is TRBV11-1 and J is TRBJ1-1, with 8 bases lining up with TRBD1. The CDR3 runs 14 residues. V lost 3 bases to trimming and J lost 7 bases; unmatched junction nucleotides: 7. Germline CDR1 is SGHAT and CDR2 is FQDESV (reference sequence). CDR3 bases: TGTGCCAGCAGCTTGGCTCAGGGGGCAGGTGAAGCTTTCTTT. This sequence encodes CASSLAQGAGEAFF.

This chain connects TRBV5-1 to TRBJ1-1; 8 bases align to TRBD1. This CDR3 is built from 15 residues. Germline V gives CDR1 SGHRS, CDR2 YFSETQ. J was trimmed by 2 bases and V by 4 bases; bases with no gene match: 7. The CDR3, as DNA: TGCGCCAGCAGCCCTCTGACAGGGGAAAACACTGAAGCTTTCTTT. Its translation is CASSPLTGENTEAFF.

V usage is TRBV2 and J usage is TRBJ1-5; 7 bases map to TRBD1. There are 15 residues in the CDR3. Germline V lookup: CDR1 SNHLY, CDR2 FYNNEI. Germline trimming cut 5 bases from V and 3 bases from J; bases unmatched to any gene: 7. In nucleotides, the CDR3 is TGTGCCAGCAGTAAGGACAGGCCTATCAATCAGCCCCAGCATTTT. Its translation: CASSKDRPINQPQHF.

This chain uses TRBV29-1 with TRBJ1-4; 9 bases line up with TRBD1. J was trimmed by 8 bases and V by 4 bases; bases with no gene match: 5. Germline V gene sequence: CDR1 SQVTM, CDR2 ANQGSEA. This CDR3 spans 13 amino acids. CDR3 sequence reads: CSVVPGQGEKLFF. CDR3 DNA: TGCAGCGTTGTACCAGGACAGGGGGAAAAACTGTTTTTT. The full variable domain, its missing parts supplied by reference TRBV29-1 and TRBJ1-4, is SAVISQKPSRDICQRGTSLTIQCQVDSQVTMMFWYRQQPGQSLTLIATANQGSEATYESGFVIDKFPISRPNLTFSTLTVSNMSPEDSSIYLCSVVPGQGEKLFFGSGTQLSVL.

The chain recombines TRBV11-3 with TRBJ2-5; no firm D call. Germline V gene data show CDR1 as SGHNT and CDR2 as YENEEA. The ends were cut back, 1 base at V and 4 bases at J, with 10 bases in the middle. The CDR3 extends over 14 amino acids. CDR3 nucleotides: TGTGCCAGCAGCTTAGGGCTATCCGGAGAGACCCAGTACTTC. Protein product: CASSLGLSGETQYF.

The chain carries TRBV9 and TRBJ1-2; 7 bases match TRBD1. The CDR3 loop spans 15 amino acids. Germline V gives CDR1 SGDLS, CDR2 YYNGEE. J gave up 7 bases and V 1 base, and 10 bases lay outside the gene matches. DNA of the CDR3: TGTGCCAGCAGCGTACCTTTAACAGGGGACAGTGGCTACACCTTC. Its translation: CASSVPLTGDSGYTF.

The rearrangement uses TRBV28 and TRBJ1-1; TRBD1 agrees at 10 bases. V lost 3 bases and J lost 3; bases outside the gene matches: 7. The CDR3 is made up of 16 amino acids. Germline CDR1 is MDHEN and CDR2 is SYDVKM. CDR3 sequence: CASSLVPGTGDTEAFF. The CDR3 DNA sequence: TGTGCCAGCAGTTTGGTCCCCGGGACAGGGGACACTGAAGCTTTCTTT.

This clone was observed once. The chain employs TRBV9 and TRBJ2-2, with TRBD2 matching 7 bases. The CDR3 is 14 residues long. Losses at the gene ends were 5 bases for V and 7 bases for J; bases not matched to a gene: 8. CDR1 and CDR2 (germline): SGDLS, YYNGEE. CDR3 residues: CASRDDSSGGELFF. CDR3 coding DNA: TGTGCCAGCAGGGATGACTCTAGCGGCGGGGAGCTGTTTTTT.